Following are 15 T cell receptor beta chains from one sample sequenced in a study of response to subunit inactivated influenza vaccine. One entry per CDR3 protein, called by TCRdb with MiXCR from the RT-PCR reads. This table has about 610,000 distinct CDR3 sequences, roughly 15% appearing once. The sequenced sample was PBMCs from blood, obtained approximately 12 days after vaccination. The receptor set was obtained from a man aged 45 to 65 who received an inactivated influenza vaccine.

The chain carries TRBV7-2 and TRBJ2-5; perhaps TRBD2 as D (5 bases). CDR1 is SGHTA, CDR2 FQGNSA, per germline. CDR3 size: 15 residues. The V gene lost 5 bases and the J gene lost 2 bases, with 15 bases spanning the gap. The CDR3 nucleotides are TGTGCCAGCAGCGAAGCAGGACTGTTGCAAGAGACCCAGTACTTC. Its translation is CASSEAGLLQETQYF.

There are a few counts of this clonotype. V is TRBV6-2 or TRBV6-3 and J is TRBJ1-1; 8 bases are a match to TRBD1. The CDR3 covers 15 residues. Losses at the gene ends were 6 bases for V and 5 bases for J; bases not matched to a gene: 11. The germline V gene encodes CDR1 MNHEY and CDR2 SVGEGT. The CDR3 protein is CASRDLHRGETEAFF. For the CDR3, the DNA is TGTGCCAGCAGAGACCTCCACAGGGGGGAAACTGAAGCTTTCTTT.

Many counts were recorded for this clonotype. The chain employs TRBV12-3 or TRBV12-4 and TRBJ2-1; the D gene could be TRBD1 or TRBD2 (5 bases each). V was trimmed by 5 bases and J by 5 bases, leaving 19 bases between them. The CDR3 loop spans 16 amino acids. CDR3: CASSPLRGQNNNEQFF. In nucleotides, the CDR3 is TGTGCCAGCAGTCCCCTCCGGGGCCAAAACAACAATGAGCAGTTCTTC.

The table lists this clonotype with many counts. The chain carries TRBV29-1 and TRBJ1-1; D not certain. Germline V lookup: CDR1 SQVTM, CDR2 ANQGSEA. This CDR3 is built from 11 residues. Trimming stripped 7 bases from V and 2 bases from J, with 8 bases between. The CDR3 sequence is CSGRENTEAFF. CDR3 coding DNA: TGCAGCGGAAGAGAAAACACTGAAGCTTTCTTT.

There are a few counts of this clonotype. V is TRBV6-4 and J is TRBJ2-7; maybe TRBD2 (5 bases). Germline loops: CDR1 MRHNA, CDR2 SNTAGT. This CDR3 comprises 14 residues. Trimming took off 6 bases at V and 6 bases at J, with 18 bases between the two ends. The CDR3: CASSERTGSSEQYF. CDR3 nucleotides: TGTGCCAGCAGCGAAAGGACGGGATCCAGCGAGCAGTACTTC.

The chain carries TRBV12-3 or TRBV12-4 and TRBJ2-7; D perhaps matches TRBD1 (5 bases). The V end lost 4 bases, the J end lost 4 bases, and 17 bases lay between the germline ends. The length of the CDR3 is 15 residues. The CDR3 DNA reads as TGTGCCAGCAGTTCTCAGGGAAAGGTGAAATACGAGCAGTACTTC. It yields the protein CASSSQGKVKYEQYF.

This chain uses TRBV29-1 with TRBJ1-2, with a possible D match to TRBD1 (6 bases). V lost 6 bases and J lost 6, with 14 bases in between. The germline V gene has CDR1 SQVTM and CDR2 ANQGSEA. CDR3 length: 12 amino acids. DNA for the CDR3: TGCAGCGTCTCTAAGGGACACGATGGCTACACCTTC. It specifies CSVSKGHDGYTF.

The chain couples TRBV28 to TRBJ1-3, with D uncertain. Trimming stripped 5 bases from V and 10 bases from J, with 21 bases between. Germline V gene sequence: CDR1 MDHEN, CDR2 SYDVKM. This CDR3 comprises 15 residues. The CDR3 reads CASSPNRRRGGTIYF. In nucleotides, the CDR3 is TGTGCCAGCAGTCCCAACCGACGGCGCGGAGGGACCATATATTTT.

V gene TRBV2 combines with J gene TRBJ2-5; 9 bases fit TRBD2. From germline, CDR1 is SNHLY and CDR2 FYNNEI. V lost 3 bases and J lost 5; bases outside the gene matches: 7. The CDR3 runs to 15 residues. DNA for the CDR3: TGTGCCAGCAGTGAGCTTAGCGGGAGAGTGGAGACCCAGTACTTC. The encoded protein is CASSELSGRVETQYF.

The chain joins TRBV5-1 to TRBJ2-5; perhaps TRBD1 as D (6 bases). The V gene lost 1 base and the J gene lost 3 bases, with 10 bases spanning the gap. The CDR3 sequence is 14 residues long. CDR1 and CDR2 (germline): SGHRS, YFSETQ. The CDR3, as DNA: TGCGCCAGCAGCTTGTTTACAGGGAAAGAGACCCAGTACTTC. Amino acid sequence: CASSLFTGKETQYF. Complete variable domain (other parts from reference TRBV5-1 and TRBJ2-5): KAGVTQTPRYLIKTRGQQVTLSCSPISGHRSVSWYQQTPGQGLQFLFEYFSETQRNKGNFPGRFSGRQFSNSRSEMNVSTLELGDSALYLCASSLFTGKETQYFGPGTRLLVL.

The genes are TRBV9 and TRBJ2-5, with 7 bases that match TRBD1. In germline, CDR1 is SGDLS, CDR2 YYNGEE. The junction had 7 bases not matched to a gene; V was cut back by 0 bases and J by 5 bases. The CDR3 contains 15 residues. CDR3 bases: TGTGCCAGCAGCGTAGCGAGGGGGCCCCAGGAGACCCAGTACTTC. Translated, it gives CASSVARGPQETQYF.

In its sample, this clonotype was seen a few times. V usage is TRBV6-2 or TRBV6-3 and J usage is TRBJ2-3; D is uncertain. The V end was cut by 0 bases, the J end by 6 bases, with 13 bases between. This CDR3 is 15 amino acids long. Germline-derived CDR1 and CDR2 are MNHEY and SVGEGT. The CDR3 loop reads CASSYSSLNADTQYF. In DNA, the CDR3 is TGTGCCAGCAGTTACTCGAGTCTTAACGCGGATACGCAGTATTTT.

V and J are TRBV7-9 and TRBJ2-2; D gene uncertain. V shed 8 bases and J shed 7 bases, with 14 bases lying between them. The CDR3 consists of 13 residues. Per germline, CDR1 SEHNR and CDR2 FQNEAQ (reference sequence). This CDR3 reads CASPFGSSGELFF. In DNA, the CDR3 is TGTGCCAGCCCCTTTGGTTCTAGCGGGGAGCTGTTTTTT.

The chain recombines TRBV6-1 with TRBJ1-1; TRBD1 might be the D (6 bases). In germline, CDR1 is MNHNS, CDR2 SASEGT. The CDR3 has 15 amino acids. Trimming took off 6 bases at V and 6 bases at J, with 20 bases between the two ends. CDR3 sequence: CASRKVGGARAEAFF. The DNA of the CDR3 is TGTGCCAGCAGGAAGGTTGGGGGGGCGAGGGCTGAAGCTTTCTTT.

This clonotype was picked up a small number of times. V and J are TRBV5-1 and TRBJ2-2; no definite D call. CDR3 length: 13 residues. Germline values: CDR1 SGHRS, CDR2 YFSETQ. Trimming took 4 bases from V and 7 from J, leaving 11 bases between them. The CDR3 DNA sequence: TGCGCCAGCAGCACCGGGTCCGGCGGGGAGCTGTTTTTT. This codes for CASSTGSGGELFF.